Below are 10 T cell receptor beta chains sequenced from a single sample in a study of shared clonotypes between healthy human individuals. Profiled with immunoSEQ multiplex PCR; TCRdb holds only in-frame clones, not every one. The table includes about 2.4 million clones, roughly 93% detected once. The specimen was naive CD4+ T cells from PBMCs. Subset specified: CD45RA+ positively selected. These receptors were obtained from a man between 18 and 29 years old in good health. Some clones in this sample may be carry-over from other donors' samples.

Concerning this clone: The sample holds other DNA sequences that translate to the same CDR3. The chain recombines TRBV5-4 with TRBJ2-4; TRBD2 is a possible D gene (6 bases). Per germline, CDR1 SGHNT and CDR2 YYREEE (reference sequence). CDR3 length equals 15 residues. The ends were cut back, 1 base at V and 1 base at J, with 9 bases in the middle. In DNA, the CDR3 is TGTGCCAGCAGCTTGAGCGGGTCGGCCAAAAACATTCAGTACTTC. Protein product: CASSLSGSAKNIQYF.

A note on this clone: Other DNA sequences in the same sample also yield this CDR3. This chain joins TRBV9 and TRBJ2-7; D is ambiguous. V was pared by 0 bases and J by 1 base, with 5 bases between. The CDR3 is 13 residues long. The germline V gene encodes CDR1 SGDLS and CDR2 YYNGEE. CDR3 region: CASSVGLSYEQYF. DNA for the CDR3: TGTGCCAGCAGCGTAGGGTTATCCTACGAGCAGTACTTC.

The V and J genes are TRBV27 and TRBJ1-1; 7 bases fit TRBD1. V gave up 2 bases and J gave up 11 bases; unmatched junction bases: 8. CDR1 is MNHEY and CDR2 is SMNVEV in the germline V gene (reference sequence). There are 13 residues in the CDR3. This chain's CDR3 is CASSLNLQGRAFF. The CDR3 bases are TGTGCCAGCAGTTTAAACCTACAGGGGCGGGCTTTCTTT.

The chain couples TRBV5-1 to TRBJ2-2; TRBD1 is a possible D gene (6 bases). V lost 3 bases to trimming and J lost 0 bases, with 9 bases between them. CDR1 and CDR2 from the germline V gene are SGHRS and YFSETQ. This CDR3 contains 15 residues. As DNA, the CDR3 is TGCGCCAGCAGCTGGGGGCCCACGAACACCGGGGAGCTGTTTTTT. Encoded protein: CASSWGPTNTGELFF.

The J gene is TRBJ2-7, the V gene TRBV5-4; weak D call: TRBD1 (6 bases). The V end lost 1 base, the J end lost 0 bases, and 8 bases lay between the germline ends. The CDR3 consists of 14 residues. Per the germline V gene, CDR1 is SGHNT and CDR2 is YYREEE (reference sequence). CDR3 sequence reads: CASSLKDSSYEQYF. The CDR3 nucleotides read TGTGCCAGCAGCTTGAAGGACAGCTCCTACGAGCAGTACTTC.

As concerns this clone: Just one base apart from a much larger clone, this may be a read error. The V call is TRBV4-2, the J call TRBJ2-3; D possibly matches TRBD1 or TRBD2 (5 bases each). Germline V gene lookup returns CDR1 LGHNA and CDR2 YNFKEQ. V lost 5 bases and J lost 4, with 7 bases in between. The CDR3 totals 12 residues. CDR3 protein: CASSLGADTQYF. In nucleotides, the CDR3 is TGTGCCAGCAGCTTGGGGGCAGATACGCAGTATTTT.

The chain joins TRBV6-1 to TRBJ1-3; 9 nucleotides agree with TRBD1. The junction had 5 bases not matched to a gene; V was cut back by 6 bases and J by 8 bases. There are 13 residues in the CDR3. Germline V CDR1 and CDR2: MNHNS, SASEGT. In DNA, the CDR3 is TGTGCCAGCAGGCAAGGACAGGGGCACACCATATATTTT. Protein: CASRQGQGHTIYF.

The gene calls are TRBV11-2 and TRBJ2-1, with TRBD2 matching over 14 bases. The CDR3 spans 17 residues. Germline loops: CDR1 SGHAT, CDR2 FQNNGV. The V segment lost 3 bases and the J segment 6 bases; nucleotides outside the gene matches: 7. The CDR3 coding sequence is TGTGCCAGCAGCTTGCTGACTAGCGGGAGGGTTAGCAATGAGCAGTTCTTC. Translated: CASSLLTSGRVSNEQFF.

The chain recombines TRBV11-2 with TRBJ2-3, with D tentatively TRBD1 (6 bases). The CDR3 spans 14 residues. V dropped 5 bases and J dropped 6 bases, with 15 bases sitting between them. Germline lookup yields CDR1 SGHAT and CDR2 FQNNGV. The CDR3 bases are TGTGCCAGCAGCCGCCGGGACACAGGGGATACGCAGTATTTT. It is translated as CASSRRDTGDTQYF.

This chain links TRBV5-1 with TRBJ2-1; unclear D gene. CDR1 is SGHRS, CDR2 YFSETQ, per germline. V was clipped by 5 bases and J by 15 bases, with 15 bases between them. CDR3 length: 11 residues. The CDR3 nucleotides are TGCGCCAGCAGAGACTCGACCTCTCTGTTCTTC. The encoded protein is CASRDSTSLFF.